This T cell receptor beta chain was sequenced in a study of T-cell reconstitution after alpha-beta-depleted transplantation in children. The germline CDR1 and CDR2 sequences are SQVTM and ANQGSEA. Between the trimmed V and J ends, which lost 4 bases and 7 bases, there was a span of 16 bases. The CDR3 spans 13 residues. Unique molecular identifiers were incorporated during preparation of the TCRbeta library. TCRdb passed the PCR reads through MiXCR, listing each CDR3 protein once. The table lists around 500,000 distinct CDR3 sequences, 20% to 25% of them singletons. The receptor was isolated from a boy in the first two years of life who had a stem cell transplant for acute myeloid leukemia, so the T cells may come from the graft donor. The gene calls are TRBV29-1 and TRBJ2-5; D is possibly TRBD2 (6 bases). Sequenced here: PBMCs, mostly from graft donor cells, sampled 360 days after TCRalphabeta/CD19-depleted stem cell transplant. In DNA form, the CDR3 reads TGCAGCGTTGCTCGGGACTTCGAGGGGACCCAGTACTTC. Translated, it gives CSVARDFEGTQYF.